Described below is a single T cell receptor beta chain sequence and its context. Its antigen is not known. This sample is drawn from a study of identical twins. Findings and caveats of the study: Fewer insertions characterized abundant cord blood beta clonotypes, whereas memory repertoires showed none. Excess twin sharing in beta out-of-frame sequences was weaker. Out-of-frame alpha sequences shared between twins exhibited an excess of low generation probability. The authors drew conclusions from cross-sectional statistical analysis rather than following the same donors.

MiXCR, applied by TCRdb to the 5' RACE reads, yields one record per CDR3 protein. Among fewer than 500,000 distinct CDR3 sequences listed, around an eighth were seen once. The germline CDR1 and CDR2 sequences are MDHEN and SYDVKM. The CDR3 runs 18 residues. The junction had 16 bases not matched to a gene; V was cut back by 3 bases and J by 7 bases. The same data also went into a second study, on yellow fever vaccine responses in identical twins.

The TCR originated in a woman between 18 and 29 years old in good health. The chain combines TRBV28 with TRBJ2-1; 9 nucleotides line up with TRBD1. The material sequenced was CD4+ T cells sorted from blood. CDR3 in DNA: TGTGCCAGCAGTTTTTCTTCTCCGGGACAGGGTCGAGTGAATGAGCAGTTCTTC. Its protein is CASSFSSPGQGRVNEQFF.